This TCR beta chain was identified during a study of blood T cell repertoires in COVID-19. Study summary: Acute and convalescent COVID-19 samples came from the United States, Italy and Spain.

Germline loops: CDR1 SGHRS, CDR2 YFSETQ. V was clipped by 0 bases and J by 2 bases, with 14 bases between them. This CDR3 contains 16 residues. Participants classified as exposed had met a COVID-19 case within 2 weeks before study entry. In the authors' workflow: Estimation of nucleated cell counts relied on the amplification of reference gene primers. The assay was immunoSEQ multiplex PCR, and TCRdb's table has in-frame clones only and misses some. V, J and clone size reflect that table, while D and trimming were determined from the DNA. The sample consists of 200,000 to 250,000 clones, 90% of them appearing once.

The sequence was collected from a young man who had been exposed to COVID-19. Sequenced sample: PBMCs or T cells enriched from blood (not recorded which). The chain couples TRBV5-1 to TRBJ1-2; a possible D gene is TRBD1 (6 bases). The CDR3: CASSLAGQLGNYGYTF. The DNA of the CDR3 is TGCGCCAGCAGCTTGGCAGGACAGTTAGGAAACTATGGCTACACCTTC.